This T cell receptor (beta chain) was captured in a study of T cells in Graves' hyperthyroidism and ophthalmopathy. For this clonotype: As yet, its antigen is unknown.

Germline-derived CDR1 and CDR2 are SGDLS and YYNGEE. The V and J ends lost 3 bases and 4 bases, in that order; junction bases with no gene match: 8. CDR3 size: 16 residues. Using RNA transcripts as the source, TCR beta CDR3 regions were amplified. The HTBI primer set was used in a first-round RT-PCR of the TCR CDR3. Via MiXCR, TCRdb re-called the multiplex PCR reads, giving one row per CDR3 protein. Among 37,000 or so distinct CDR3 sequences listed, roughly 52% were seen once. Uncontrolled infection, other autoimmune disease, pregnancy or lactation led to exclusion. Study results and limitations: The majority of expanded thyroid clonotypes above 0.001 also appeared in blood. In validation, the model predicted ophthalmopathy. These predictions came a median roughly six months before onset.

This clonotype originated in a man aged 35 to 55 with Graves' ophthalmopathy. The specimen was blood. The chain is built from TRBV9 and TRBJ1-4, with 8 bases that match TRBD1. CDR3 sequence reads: CASSAQGTGINEKLFF. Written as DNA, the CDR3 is TGTGCCAGCAGCGCCCAGGGGACAGGCATTAATGAAAAACTGTTTTTT.